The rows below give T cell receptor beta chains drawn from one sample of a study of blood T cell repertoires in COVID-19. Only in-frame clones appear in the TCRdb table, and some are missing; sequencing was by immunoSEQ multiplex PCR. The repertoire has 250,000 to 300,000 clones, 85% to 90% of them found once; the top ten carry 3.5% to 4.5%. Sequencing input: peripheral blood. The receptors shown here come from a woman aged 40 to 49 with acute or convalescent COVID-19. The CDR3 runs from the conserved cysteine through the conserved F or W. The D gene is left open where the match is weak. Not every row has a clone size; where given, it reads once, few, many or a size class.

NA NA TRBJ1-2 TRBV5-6 TGTGCCAGCAGCCCACCTCAGGGGAATCTAAACTATGGCTACACCTTC CASSPPQGNLNYGYTF
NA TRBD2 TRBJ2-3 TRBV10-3 TGTGCCATCATGGGCGGGGGGACCACAGATACGCAGTATTTT CAIMGGGTTDTQYF
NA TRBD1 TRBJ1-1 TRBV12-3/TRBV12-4 TGTGCCAGCACCAGGACAGGGAACACTGAAGCTTTCTTT CASTRTGNTEAFF
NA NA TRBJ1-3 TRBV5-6 TGTGCCAGCAGCTTGGCCGGCGCCGGAGGGGGAAACACCATATATTTT CASSLAGAGGGNTIYF
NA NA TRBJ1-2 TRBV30 TGTGCCTGGAAGAGGTTGGACTATGGCTACACCTTC CAWKRLDYGYTF
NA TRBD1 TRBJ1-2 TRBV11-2 TGTGCCAGCAGCTTAAATTTCGGAGGGACAGGGACCACTCCCTACACCTTC CASSLNFGGTGTTPYTF
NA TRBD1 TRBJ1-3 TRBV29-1 TGCAGCGTTGAAATGCACAGGGGAGCTGGAAACACCATATATTTT CSVEMHRGAGNTIYF
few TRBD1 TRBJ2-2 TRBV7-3 TGTGCCAGCAGCTCACAGGGGGTAGGCACCGGGGAGCTGTTTTTT CASSSQGVGTGELFF
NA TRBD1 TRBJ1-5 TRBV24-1 TGTGCCACCAGTGATCGGACAGGGAATAGCAATCAGCCCCAGCATTTT CATSDRTGNSNQPQHF
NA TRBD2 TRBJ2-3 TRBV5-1 TGCGCCAGCAGAGTAGCGGGGGGGCCGGCAGATACGCAGTATTTT CASRVAGGPADTQYF
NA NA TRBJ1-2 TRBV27 TGTGCCAGCAGTTTATCGAGGACAGCGGCGGGTGGCTACACCTTC CASSLSRTAAGGYTF
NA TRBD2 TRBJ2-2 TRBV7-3 TGTGCCAGCAGCCATTTCGTGGGCGGGGGATTGAACACCGGGGAGCTGTTTTTT CASSHFVGGGLNTGELFF